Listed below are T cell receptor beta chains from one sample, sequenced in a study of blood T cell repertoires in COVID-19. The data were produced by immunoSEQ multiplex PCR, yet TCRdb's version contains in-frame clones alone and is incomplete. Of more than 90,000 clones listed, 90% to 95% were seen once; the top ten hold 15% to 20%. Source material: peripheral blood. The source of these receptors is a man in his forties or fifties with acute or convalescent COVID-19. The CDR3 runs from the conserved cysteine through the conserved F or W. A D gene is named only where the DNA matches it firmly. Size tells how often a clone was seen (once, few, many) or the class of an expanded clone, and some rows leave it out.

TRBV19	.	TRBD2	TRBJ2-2	CASSSKRGANTGELFF	TGTGCCAGTAGTTCCAAGCGGGGGGCAAACACCGGGGAGCTGTTTTTT
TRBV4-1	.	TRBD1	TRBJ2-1	CASSQQTGTGRNEQFF	TGCGCCAGCAGCCAGCAGACCGGGACAGGGAGAAATGAGCAGTTCTTC
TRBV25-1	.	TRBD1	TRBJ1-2	CASSQGDYGYTF	TGTGCCAGCAGTCAGGGGGACTATGGCTACACCTTC
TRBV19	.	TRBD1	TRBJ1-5	CASSRARDRVNQPQHF	TGTGCCAGTAGTAGAGCCCGGGACAGGGTTAATCAGCCCCAGCATTTT
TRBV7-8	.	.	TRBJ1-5	CASSLEMGHQPQHF	TGTGCCAGCAGCTTAGAAATGGGCCATCAGCCCCAGCATTTT
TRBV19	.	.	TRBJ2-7	CASSIGQVGTEQYF	TGTGCCAGTAGTATAGGACAGGTCGGTACCGAGCAGTACTTC
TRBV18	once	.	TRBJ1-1	CASSPGDTEAFF	TGTGCCAGCTCACCGGGAGACACTGAAGCTTTCTTT
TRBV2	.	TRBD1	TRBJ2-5	CASSGQGIGETQYF	TGTGCCAGCAGTGGACAGGGGATCGGGGAGACCCAGTACTTC
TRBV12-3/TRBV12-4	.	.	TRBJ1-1	CASNPGTGYEAFF	TGTGCCAGCAACCCCGGGACTGGATATGAAGCTTTCTTT
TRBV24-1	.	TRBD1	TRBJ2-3	CATSDPGTGSWDTQYF	TGTGCCACCAGTGACCCCGGGACAGGGTCCTGGGATACGCAGTATTTT
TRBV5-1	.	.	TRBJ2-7	CATGNPTDNEQYF	TGCGCCACAGGGAACCCGACAGACAACGAGCAGTACTTC
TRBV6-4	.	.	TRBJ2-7	CASSDWPSGEQYF	TGTGCCAGCAGTGACTGGCCTTCGGGCGAGCAGTACTTC
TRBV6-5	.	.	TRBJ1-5	CASRRTTGLNQPQHF	TGTGCCAGTAGACGTACCACAGGGCTCAATCAGCCCCAGCATTTT
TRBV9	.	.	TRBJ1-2	CASSVEENYGYTF	TGTGCCAGCAGCGTAGAGGAGAACTATGGCTACACCTTC
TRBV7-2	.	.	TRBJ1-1	CASSSGRVPLNTEAFF	TGTGCCAGCAGCTCCGGGCGGGTGCCTTTGAACACTGAAGCTTTCTTT
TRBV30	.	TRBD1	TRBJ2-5	CAWSDPTGWGETQYF	TGTGCCTGGAGCGATCCGACAGGGTGGGGAGAGACCCAGTACTTC
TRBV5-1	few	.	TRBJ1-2	CASSLAHANYGYTF	TGCGCCAGCAGCTTGGCCCACGCGAACTATGGCTACACCTTC
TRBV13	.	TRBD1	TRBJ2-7	CASSLYTRRNGQERFREQYF	TGTGCCAGCAGCTTATATACTCGTCGAAACGGACAGGAGAGGTTTCGCGAGCAGTACTTC
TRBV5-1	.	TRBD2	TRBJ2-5	CASSSPSGGEGETQYF	TGCGCCAGCAGCTCCCCCAGCGGGGGGGAAGGGGAGACCCAGTACTTC
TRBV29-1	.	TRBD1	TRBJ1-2	CSVLAGQANYGYTF	TGCAGCGTCCTCGCCGGACAGGCCAACTATGGCTACACCTTC
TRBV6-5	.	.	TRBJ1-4	CASRQGSTNEKLFF	TGTGCCAGCAGACAGGGATCCACTAATGAAAAACTGTTTTTT
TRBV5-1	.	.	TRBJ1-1	CASSLWGAENTEAFF	TGCGCCAGCAGCTTGTGGGGAGCAGAGAACACTGAAGCTTTCTTT
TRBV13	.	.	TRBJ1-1	CASSLKLLNTEAFF	TGTGCCAGCAGCTTAAAGCTATTGAACACTGAAGCTTTCTTT
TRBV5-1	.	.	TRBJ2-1	CASSLREASEQFF	TGCGCCAGCAGCTTACGAGAAGCGAGTGAGCAGTTCTTC
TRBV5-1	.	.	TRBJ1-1	CASALHHSNTEAFF	TGCGCCAGCGCCCTCCATCACAGTAACACTGAAGCTTTCTTT
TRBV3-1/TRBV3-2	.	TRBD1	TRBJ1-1	CASSRGQQNTEAFF	TGTGCCAGCAGCCGGGGACAGCAGAACACTGAAGCTTTCTTT
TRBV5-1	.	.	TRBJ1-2	CASKVGTSNYGYTF	TGCGCCAGCAAGGTGGGGACTTCCAACTATGGCTACACCTTC
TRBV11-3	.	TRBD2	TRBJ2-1	CASSLEAGVYNEQFF	TGTGCCAGCAGCTTAGAAGCGGGGGTATACAATGAGCAGTTCTTC
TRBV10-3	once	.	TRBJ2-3	CAISGQDTDTQYF	TGTGCCATCAGTGGGCAGGACACAGATACGCAGTATTTT
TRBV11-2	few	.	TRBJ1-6	CASSRHARGAYAPLHF	TGTGCCAGCAGCCGTCACGCCCGGGGGGCATATGCACCCCTCCACTTT
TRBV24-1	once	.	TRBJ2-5	CATSDETAYQETQYF	TGTGCCACCAGTGATGAGACAGCCTACCAAGAGACCCAGTACTTC
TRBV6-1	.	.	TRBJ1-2	CASREDSYGYTF	TGTGCCAGCAGAGAAGACAGTTATGGCTACACCTTC
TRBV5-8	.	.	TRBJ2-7	CASSLRPSYEQYF	TGTGCCAGCAGCTTGCGTCCCTCCTACGAGCAGTACTTC